This entry lists 11 T cell receptor beta chains sequenced from one sample in a study of T cell responses to AZD1222 COVID-19 vaccine. Using immunoSEQ multiplex PCR, the repertoire was profiled, and TCRdb retains in-frame clones only, with some absent. Altogether approximately 140,000 clones are present, about nine tenths being singletons, with the ten largest covering 1.5% to 2%. The sample here was peripheral blood, taken 28 days after the second AZD1222 dose. These receptors were obtained from an adult who received the AZD1222 COVID-19 vaccine.

This clone occurred once. The chain combines TRBV25-1 with TRBJ1-1; TRBD1 is a possible D gene (6 bases). From germline, CDR1 is MGHDK and CDR2 SYGVNS. The length of the CDR3 is 13 residues. Trimming shortened V by 10 bases and J by 1 base, and 13 bases separated the two germline ends. The CDR3 protein is CATTLTGNTEAFF. In DNA form, the CDR3 reads TGTGCCACCACCTTGACAGGGAACACTGAAGCTTTCTTT.

The chain uses TRBV5-4 and TRBJ1-5, with D tentatively TRBD1 (5 bases). In germline, CDR1 is SGHNT, CDR2 YYREEE (reference sequence). V was cut by 1 base and J by 2 bases, with 10 bases left in between. This CDR3 has 15 residues. This CDR3 is CASSLWGNGNQPQHF. The CDR3 DNA is TGTGCCAGCAGCTTGTGGGGGAACGGCAATCAGCCCCAGCATTTT.

V gene TRBV6-5 combines with J gene TRBJ1-1, with D possibly matching TRBD1 (5 bases). The CDR3 consists of 13 residues. V was shortened by 10 bases and J by 4 bases, with 16 bases between the two germline ends. CDR1 is MNHEY, CDR2 SVGAGI, per germline. The CDR3 DNA follows: TGTGCCACCCCTCCCAGGGTGGGCACTGAAGCTTTCTTT. Translation gives CATPPRVGTEAFF.

The genes are TRBV3-1 (or the pseudogene TRBV3-2) and TRBJ1-2, with TRBD1 as a possible D gene (5 bases). Deletions cut 3 bases from V and 7 bases from J, with 12 bases between. The CDR3 contains 13 residues. The V gene's germline CDR1 is LGHDT and CDR2 YNNKEL (reference sequence). CDR3 in amino acids: CASSHRALFGYTF. CDR3 sequence (DNA): TGTGCCAGCAGCCACAGGGCCCTTTTTGGCTACACCTTC.

V and J are TRBV2 and TRBJ2-5; 7 bases match TRBD1. Germline trimming cut 8 bases from V and 1 base from J; bases unmatched to any gene: 4. Germline V gene sequence: CDR1 SNHLY, CDR2 FYNNEI. The CDR3 has 13 residues. DNA of the CDR3: TGTGCCAGCGAGGGACAGACCCAAGAGACCCAGTACTTC. This encodes CASEGQTQETQYF.

The rearrangement links TRBV5-4 to TRBJ2-2; no firm D call. This CDR3 spans 16 amino acids. The germline V and J ends were trimmed by 3 bases and 0 bases, with 12 bases remaining between them. Germline lookup yields CDR1 SGHNT and CDR2 YYREEE (reference sequence). CDR3 bases: TGTGCCAGCAGCTCATCCCGGCAGGCGAACACCGGGGAGCTGTTTTTT. As protein: CASSSSRQANTGELFF.

V and J are TRBV11-3 and TRBJ2-3; possibly TRBD2 for D (6 bases). Germline V gene sequence: CDR1 SGHNT, CDR2 YENEEA. The V gene lost 7 bases and the J gene lost 6 bases, with 11 bases spanning the gap. This CDR3 comprises 12 residues. The CDR3 nucleotides read TGTGCCAGCACCGGGAGTGACGATACGCAGTATTTT. This codes for CASTGSDDTQYF. Complete variable domain (other parts from reference TRBV11-3 and TRBJ2-3): EAGVVQSPRYKIIEKKQPVAFWCNPISGHNTLYWYLQNLGQGPELLIRYENEEAVDDSQLPKDRFSAERLKGVDSTLKIQPAELGDSAVYLCASTGSDDTQYFGPGTRLTVL.

This chain connects TRBV7-2 to TRBJ2-1, with 9 nucleotides matching TRBD2. Germline V CDR1 and CDR2: SGHTA, FQGNSA. J lost 2 bases, V lost 5 bases, and 4 bases had no gene match. The length of the CDR3 is 15 residues. The CDR3 nucleotides read TGTGCCAGCAGCCTTAGCGGGAGTGCCTACAATGAGCAGTTCTTC. This gives the protein CASSLSGSAYNEQFF.

V usage is TRBV5-1 and J usage is TRBJ1-1; perhaps TRBD1 as D (5 bases). Germline assignment: CDR1 SGHRS and CDR2 YFSETQ. Between the trimmed V and J ends, which lost 3 bases and 5 bases, there was a span of 17 bases. The CDR3 length is 15 residues. CDR3 nucleotides: TGCGCCAGCAGCTCACAAGGGGAGGAGGGGACTGAAGCTTTCTTT. It translates to CASSSQGEEGTEAFF.

The rearrangement joins TRBV18 to TRBJ1-1; 8 nucleotides agree with TRBD1. The junction had 8 bases not matched to a gene; V was cut back by 0 bases and J by 5 bases. This CDR3 contains 16 residues. In germline, CDR1 is KGHSH, CDR2 LQKENI. The CDR3 DNA sequence: TGTGCCAGCTCACCACCTTCTAGGACAGGGAAGACTGAAGCTTTCTTT. Amino acid sequence: CASSPPSRTGKTEAFF.

V and J are TRBV7-8 and TRBJ2-1, with 10 positions matching TRBD1. This CDR3 has 15 amino acids. Germline V CDR1 and CDR2: SGHVS, FQNEAQ. Trimming took 3 bases from V and 8 from J; bases not matched to a gene: 7. CDR3 sequence reads: CASSLTGQGRHEQFF. Written as DNA, the CDR3 is TGTGCCAGCAGCTTGACGGGACAGGGGAGGCATGAGCAGTTCTTC.